This T cell receptor (beta chain) appears in the sequencing data of a study of beta chain features in type 1 diabetes (dated by TCRdb to the late 2010s). Background for the entire study: Mean age, gender distribution, total cell number and subset yield did not differ between patients and healthy donors. Across all samples, around 99 million sorted cells were examined, and cell number per subset correlated strongly with RNA yield. In the study, recently diagnosed type 1 diabetes patients and matched healthy donors were compared on the TCRB repertoires of their sorted circulating CD4+ T cell subsets. Regulatory and stem cell-like memory subsets were obtained from only 8 patients and roughly 8 healthy donors, while naive and central memory subsets were obtained from all 28 donors. Summary of the overall study and its limitations: Fewer insertions and more nucleotide deletions at VDJ recombination sites were observed in patients with type 1 diabetes, implying thymic rearrangement abnormalities. Shorter templates might have been favored by PCR, but patient and control samples were amplified and corrected together, so both groups would have been affected equally by any skew. The naive, central memory and regulatory TCRB repertoires appeared to resemble one another more closely among patients than among healthy donors. Because small numbers of individuals were included in the HLA sub-analyses, any influence of HLA type on TCRB rearrangement was left unresolved. Because cDNA rather than genomic DNA was sequenced, highly expressing activated cells could have been over-represented, although no difference in activation and CD3 levels was found between groups. In all four CD4+ subsets, TCRB CDR3 length was moderately but significantly shorter in type 1 diabetes patients.

V is reduced by 3 bases and J by 1 base, leaving a spacing of 8 bases between them. Per the germline V gene (reference sequence), PRHDT is the CDR1 and FYEKMQ is the CDR2. The CDR3 contains 14 residues, cysteine and phenylalanine counted. Of the read, only the CDR3 DNA is kept; its 42 bases are in frame from base 1. The entire isolated RNA was reverse transcribed using the High Capacity cDNA Reverse Transcription Kit, and thus expressed TCRB transcripts were sequenced. Deep immunoSEQ sequencing was performed on naive, central memory and regulatory T cell samples, with an average of around 3.5 million total reads per sample. Sorted cells were lysed in RLT buffer, and RNA was extracted using DNase-treated RNeasy Micro or Mini kits according to cell number. Each cell subset was processed separately to prevent cross-contamination, with patient and healthy donor samples processed together. TCRB sequences were amplified from cDNA with the immunoSEQ multiplex PCR, producing 87-bp fragments spanning the CDR3 region. The amplicons were sequenced using the Illumina HiSeq platform. Per the authors' processing: PCR bias was corrected computationally using synthetic template baselines, and reads within Hamming distance 2 were collapsed, with unmergeable singletons discarded. Reads were aligned against IMGT so that V, D and J genes, CDR3 length and insertions or deletions at six rearrangement sites could be assigned. Within each subset, clonotype counts were normalized to sorted cell number, and only after that were true diversity and Gini coefficients computed with the tcR R package. The overlap coefficient, calculated on TCRB nucleotide sequences, was used to measure repertoire sharing. As stored in TCRdb, this immuneACCESS dataset retains in-frame rearrangements with V and J assigned. A fraction of the clones does not appear; measured against another copy, unresolved V genes explain less than half of the discrepancy, and the remainder lacks a known reason. V and J calls and clone size follow that table, whereas D and trimming were derived from the DNA. Counted in this sample were around 300,000 clones; 14% of them appeared once. Of the sample, about 6.6% is held by the ten largest clones.

Comments on this clone: No cognate antigen has been identified for it. Base qualities are missing; no much larger clone stands one base away.

From each donor, a single peripheral blood sample of approximately 110 mL on average was drawn into heparinised tubes. A BD FACSAria II was used to sort naive, central memory, regulatory and stem cell-like memory CD4+ T cells with a panel that included CD45RO, CCR7, CD25, CD127, CD95 and CD27. All sorted populations exceeded 95% purity. PBMCs were isolated immediately by Lymphoprep density gradient centrifugation and stained directly without culture. So that batch effects would be minimized, each experiment stained and sorted samples in pairs, pairing one healthy donor with one patient. This clonotype was sampled from a man aged 30 to 39 in good health. What was sequenced was central memory CD4+ T cells from blood. Recombination joined TRBV13 with TRBJ2-3, with an unclear D gene assignment. The CDR3 corresponds to CASSFGKGTDTQYF. The DNA reads TGTGCCAGCAGCTTTGGGAAAGGCACAGATACGCAGTATTTT.